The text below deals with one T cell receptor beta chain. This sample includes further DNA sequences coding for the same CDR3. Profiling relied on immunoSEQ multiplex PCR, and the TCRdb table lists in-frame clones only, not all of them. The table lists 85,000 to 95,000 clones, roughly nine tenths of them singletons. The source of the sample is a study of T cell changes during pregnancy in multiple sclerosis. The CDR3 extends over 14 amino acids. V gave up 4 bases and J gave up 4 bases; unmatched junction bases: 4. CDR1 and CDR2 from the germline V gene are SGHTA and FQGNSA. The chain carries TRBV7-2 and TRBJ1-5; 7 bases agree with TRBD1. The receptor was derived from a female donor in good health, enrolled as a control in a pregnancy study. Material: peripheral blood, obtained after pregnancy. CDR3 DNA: TGTGCCAGCAGCTATACAGGGGTGAATCAGCCCCAGCATTTT. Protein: CASSYTGVNQPQHF.